The clone carrying this T cell receptor (beta chain) is called medium-sized based on its frequency. Its target is unknown. The sample comes from a study of synovial regulatory T cells in juvenile arthritis. Overall study: One patient received methotrexate plus infliximab; one lacked treatment information. Study outcomes and limitations: Inflammation-associated Treg cells in blood had less TCR diversity than the remaining blood Treg cells. Largely private between patients, iaTreg TCR repertoires showed partial overlap with synovial Teff and blood CPL repertoires. Synovial Tregs shared more CDR3 sequences with iaTregs than other blood Tregs.

Clones were read by immunoSEQ multiplex PCR, and TCRdb kept only the in-frame ones, dropping some. Its listing shows 7,500 to 10,000 clones. This CDR3 comprises 17 residues. There is no recorded DNA. Germline CDR1 and CDR2: MDHEN and SYDVKM. The material sequenced was Treg cells from blood. Subset described: remaining (HLA-DR-negative) circulating blood Treg cells. This receptor was identified in a donor aged 2-30 years with juvenile idiopathic arthritis. The genes are TRBV28 and TRBJ2-2; TCRdb calls TRBD2, which cannot be checked without DNA. CDR3 sequence reads: CASSLFDLGGGPGELFF.